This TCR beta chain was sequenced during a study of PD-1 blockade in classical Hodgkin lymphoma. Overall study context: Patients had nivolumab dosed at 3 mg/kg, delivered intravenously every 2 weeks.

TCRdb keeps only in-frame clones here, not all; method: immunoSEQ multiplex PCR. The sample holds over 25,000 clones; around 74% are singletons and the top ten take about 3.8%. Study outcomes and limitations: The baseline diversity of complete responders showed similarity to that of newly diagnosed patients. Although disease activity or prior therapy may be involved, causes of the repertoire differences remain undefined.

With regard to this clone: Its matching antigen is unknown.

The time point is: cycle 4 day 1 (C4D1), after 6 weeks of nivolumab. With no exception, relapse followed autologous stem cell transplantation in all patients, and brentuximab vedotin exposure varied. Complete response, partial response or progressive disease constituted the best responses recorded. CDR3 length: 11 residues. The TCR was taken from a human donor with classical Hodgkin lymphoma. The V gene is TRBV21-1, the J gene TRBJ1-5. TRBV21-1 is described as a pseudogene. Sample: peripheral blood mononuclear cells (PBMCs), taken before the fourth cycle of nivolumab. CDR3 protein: CASVYAQPQHF. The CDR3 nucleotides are TGTGCCAGCGTTTATGCTCAGCCCCAGCATTTT.